A selection of T cell receptor beta chains follows, all from one sample in a study of blood T cells in healthy people across ages. TCRdb fed the 5' RACE reads into MiXCR, producing one record per CDR3 protein. This table has 910,000 or so distinct CDR3 sequences, roughly half appearing once. The specimen was blood. The receptors shown here come from a woman aged 55-75 years in good health. CDR3s include the opening cysteine and the closing phenylalanine or tryptophan. D genes are given only for firm matches.

j_call v_call d_call cdr3_aa
TRBJ2-5 TRBV7-2 TRBD1 CASNTVTGTGAKTQYF
TRBJ2-7 TRBV4-2 NA CASSQERPVGGEQYF
TRBJ2-3 TRBV7-2 NA CASTRPAADTQYF
TRBJ2-7 TRBV25-1 NA CASKGQTTVTYEQYF
TRBJ2-1 TRBV5-1 TRBD2 CASSLRPAGDEQFF
TRBJ2-3 TRBV20-1 TRBD2 CSAGGGVTDTQYF
TRBJ2-1 TRBV3-1 NA CASSHLRGTPWGNEQFF
TRBJ2-5 TRBV12-3/TRBV12-4 NA CASSWRIGETQYF
TRBJ2-6 TRBV7-2 TRBD1 CASSPQGSGANVLTF
TRBJ2-5 TRBV10-2 NA CASSEWAGKGETQYF
TRBJ2-5 TRBV4-1 NA CASSQRLDEETQYF
TRBJ2-3 TRBV18 NA CASSLTEVGADTQYF
TRBJ2-4 TRBV28 TRBD1 CASSLPVGTGYQEQYF
TRBJ2-4 TRBV5-1 TRBD2 CASSAGLAGVEQYF
TRBJ2-7 TRBV5-1 TRBD2 CASSSGTSGRFSEQYF
TRBJ2-5 TRBV5-1 NA CASSPRTGTGSWGTQYF
TRBJ1-1 TRBV2 NA CASSEVNPEAFF
TRBJ2-7 TRBV28 TRBD1 CASSLGRTGGYEQYF
TRBJ2-1 TRBV29-1 NA CSAGGGGYNEQFF
NA TRBV7-2 TRBD2 CASSVREGSYEQYF
TRBJ2-4 TRBV20-1 NA CSASPQFLAKNIQYF
TRBJ2-7 TRBV27 TRBD2 CASRVAGDGFSYEQYF
TRBJ2-6 TRBV7-2 NA CASSLVRASGANVLTF
TRBJ2-4 TRBV6-6 NA CATGPTKNIQYF
TRBJ2-3 TRBV5-1 NA CASSLAARSTDTQYF
TRBJ2-7 TRBV5-1 NA CASRGDTLYEQYF
TRBJ2-1 TRBV12-3/TRBV12-4 TRBD2 CASSPRTSGNTYNEQFF
TRBJ2-7 TRBV6-2/TRBV6-3 TRBD2 CASRTSGTGYEQYF
TRBJ2-3 TRBV28 TRBD2 CASNPLGGGEGHTQYF
TRBJ1-5 TRBV29-1 NA CSVGQNQPQHF
TRBJ2-1 TRBV5-6 NA CASSFAGVTARRKSIYEQFF
TRBJ2-7 TRBV6-6 NA CASRYIRAGRPYEQYF
TRBJ2-1 TRBV20-1 NA CSASVRCGQFF
TRBJ2-1 TRBV5-1 NA CASSLIGVNNEQFF
TRBJ2-1 TRBV21-1 NA CASSKRDLEGGNEQFF
TRBJ1-1 TRBV4-1 TRBD1 CASSQMTGGFTEAFF
TRBJ1-2 TRBV15 NA CATSREIAGLGYTF